Here is one T cell receptor beta chain with its context. Its antigen is not known. These data are taken from a study of T-cell memory formation after mild COVID-19. Study background: Across donors, TCR clusters were largely donor specific.

Study-level points and caveats: What remained unconfirmed was the SARS-CoV-2 specificity of second-wave clones peaking on day 37. CD8+ contracting clones occupied EMRA, while CD4+ ones occupied mainly CM and EM.

TCRdb called the 5' RACE reads again in MiXCR, with one record for every CDR3 protein. The repertoire holds roughly 580,000 distinct CDR3 sequences, roughly 18% seen once, with around 12% in the top ten. Germline CDR1 is LNHDA and CDR2 is SQIVND (reference sequence). V gave up 5 bases and J gave up 2 bases, with 13 bases separating them. This CDR3 has 14 residues. The gene calls are TRBV19 and TRBJ2-7, with D maybe TRBD1 (6 bases). The sample comprised PBMCs or a T cell subset sorted from them (not recorded which). This TCR came from an adult woman who had mild COVID-19 (a few samples of this study predate the infection). Cell type and time point are not known. The CDR3 reads CASSATGSTYEQYF. The CDR3 bases are TGTGCCAGTAGTGCGACAGGATCAACCTACGAGCAGTACTTC.